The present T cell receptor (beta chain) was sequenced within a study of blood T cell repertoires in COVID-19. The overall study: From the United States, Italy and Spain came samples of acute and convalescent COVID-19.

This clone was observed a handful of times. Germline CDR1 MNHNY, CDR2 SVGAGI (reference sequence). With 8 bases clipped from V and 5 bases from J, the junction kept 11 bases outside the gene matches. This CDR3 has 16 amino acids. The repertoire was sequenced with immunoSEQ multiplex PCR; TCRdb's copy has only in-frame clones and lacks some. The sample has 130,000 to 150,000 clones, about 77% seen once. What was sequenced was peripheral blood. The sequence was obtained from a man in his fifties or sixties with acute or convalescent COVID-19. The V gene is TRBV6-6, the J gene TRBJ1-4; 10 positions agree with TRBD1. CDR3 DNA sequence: TGTGCCAGCGGCCTCGGGACAGGGGCCAGAAATGAAAAACTGTTTTTT. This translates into CASGLGTGARNEKLFF.